The 19 T cell receptor beta chains given below trace back to one sample, sequenced in a study of OX40 agonist ivuxolimab in advanced cancers. Repertoires were generated with immunoSEQ multiplex PCR, while TCRdb's copy carries only in-frame clones and drops some. This sample has over 40,000 clones, with 65% to 85% found just once. The sequencing used CD4+ or CD8+ T cells sorted from blood, collected in a trial of the OX40 agonist ivuxolimab. The receptors originated from an adult with an advanced solid tumor such as melanoma, head and neck, liver or kidney cancer.

The chain has TRBV5-6 and TRBJ2-2; D might be TRBD1 (5 bases). Trimming removed 2 bases at V and 6 bases at J, with 17 bases between. Germline CDR1 is SGHDT and CDR2 is YYEEEE. This CDR3 contains 16 residues. For the CDR3, the DNA is TGTGCCAGCAGCTTTACCCAGAAGGACACTCCCGGGGAGCTGTTTTTT. It codes for CASSFTQKDTPGELFF.

In this sample, this clone turned up once. The chain has TRBV5-1 and TRBJ2-1, with 11 bases that match TRBD2. Trimming removed 4 bases from V and 8 bases from J; junction bases left unmatched: 11. The CDR3 covers 16 residues. Germline V gene data show CDR1 as SGHRS and CDR2 as YFSETQ. This CDR3 reads CASSPLLAGEGDEQFF. CDR3 bases: TGCGCCAGCAGCCCTTTACTAGCGGGAGAGGGCGATGAGCAGTTCTTC.

V is TRBV29-1 and J is TRBJ2-7; D might be TRBD1 or TRBD2, each matching 6 bases. Germline V lookup: CDR1 SQVTM, CDR2 ANQGSEA. The CDR3 runs 11 residues. V lost 5 bases and J 7 bases, leaving 12 bases between the germline ends. The CDR3 region has the DNA TGCAGCGTTCAACGGGGGCGAGAGCAGTACTTC. Translated, it gives CSVQRGREQYF.

The chain is built from TRBV29-1 and TRBJ1-1, with no clear D. Trimming stripped 6 bases from V and 1 base from J, with 9 bases between. Germline lookup yields CDR1 SQVTM and CDR2 ANQGSEA. CDR3 length equals 12 residues. The CDR3: CSVEDGNTEAFF. For the CDR3, the DNA is TGCAGCGTCGAGGACGGGAACACTGAAGCTTTCTTT.

The V call is TRBV19, the J call TRBJ1-5; TRBD1 is a possible D gene (6 bases). V was pared by 3 bases and J by 8 bases, with 14 bases between. This CDR3 comprises 14 residues. CDR1 LNHDA and CDR2 SQIVND come from the germline V gene (reference sequence). The CDR3 region is CASSIRGREKPQHF. The CDR3 DNA reads as TGTGCCAGTAGTATCAGGGGACGGGAAAAGCCCCAGCATTTT.

J is TRBJ1-2 and V is TRBV15; D gene uncertain. V was clipped by 1 base and J by 6 bases, with 6 bases between them. CDR1 LNHNV and CDR2 YYDKDF come from the germline V gene (reference sequence). The CDR3 has 12 amino acids. CDR3 in amino acids: CATSRGYDGYTF. The CDR3 DNA reads TGTGCCACCAGCAGAGGGTACGATGGCTACACCTTC. The full variable domain, in which reference TRBV15 and TRBJ1-2 provide the parts outside the CDR3, is DAMVIQNPRYQVTQFGKPVTLSCSQTLNHNVMYWYQQKSSQAPKLLFHYYDKDFNNEADTPDNFQSRRPNTSFCFLDIRSPGLGDTAMYLCATSRGYDGYTFGSGTRLTVV.

Only one count was recorded for this clone. J is TRBJ2-1 and V is TRBV5-1; no reliable D call. CDR3 length: 15 amino acids. Germline CDR1 and CDR2: SGHRS and YFSETQ. Trimming cost V 4 bases and J 4 bases, with 15 bases left between them. The CDR3 spells CASSDPSTTYNEQFF. The CDR3 bases are TGCGCCAGCAGCGATCCGAGTACAACTTACAATGAGCAGTTCTTC.

The chain is built from TRBV11-2 and TRBJ2-2, with D possibly matching TRBD2 (5 bases). This CDR3 spans 14 amino acids. The germline CDR1 and CDR2 sequences are SGHAT and FQNNGV. V gave up 2 bases and J gave up 5 bases, with 9 bases separating them. The chain's CDR3 is CASSLIKRTGELFF. In DNA, the CDR3 is TGTGCCAGCAGCTTAATCAAGCGGACCGGGGAGCTGTTTTTT.

This chain uses TRBV5-6 with TRBJ2-7, with no clear D. The CDR3 totals 17 residues. V lost 4 bases and J 2 bases, leaving 22 bases between the germline ends. In germline, CDR1 is SGHDT, CDR2 YYEEEE. The CDR3 protein is CASSRFRGLTSPYEQYF. The CDR3 nucleotides read TGTGCCAGCAGCCGGTTCCGCGGCCTTACCTCACCCTACGAGCAGTACTTC. Supplemented by reference TRBV5-6 and TRBJ2-7, the full variable domain reads DAGVTQSPTHLIKTRGQQVTLRCSPKSGHDTVSWYQQALGQGPQFIFQYYEEEERQRGNFPDRFSGHQFPNYSSELNVNALLLGDSALYLCASSRFRGLTSPYEQYFGPGTRLTVT.

This chain uses TRBV4-3 with TRBJ1-4, with 8 bases lining up with TRBD1. Looked up from germline, CDR1 is LGHNA and CDR2 is YSLEER. The CDR3 runs 16 residues. The V segment lost 1 base and the J segment 4 bases; nucleotides outside the gene matches: 5. Here the CDR3 DNA reads TGCGCCAGCAGCCAAGTCGGGACAGGACATAATGAAAAACTGTTTTTT. Encoded protein: CASSQVGTGHNEKLFF.

The chain has TRBV30 and TRBJ2-7; D call uncertain. The germline gives CDR1 GTSNPN, CDR2 SVGIG (reference sequence). Between the trimmed V and J ends, which lost 4 bases and 3 bases, there was a span of 13 bases. This CDR3 has 13 amino acids. Here the CDR3 DNA reads TGTGCCTGGATTTCGGCGGTCAACTACGAGCAGTACTTC. This gives the protein CAWISAVNYEQYF. The full variable domain, rest sourced from reference TRBV30 and TRBJ2-7, is SQTIHQWPATLVQPVGSPLSLECTVEGTSNPNLYWYRQAAGRGLQLLFYSVGIGQISSEVPQNLSASRPQDRQFILSSKKLLLSDSGFYLCAWISAVNYEQYFGPGTRLTVT.

The chain has TRBV11-3 and TRBJ1-2; the D is unclear. The CDR3 is 13 residues long. V lost 0 bases and J 6 bases, leaving 8 bases between the germline ends. CDR1 SGHNT and CDR2 YENEEA come from the germline V gene. In DNA, the CDR3 is TGTGCCAGCAGCTTAGACAGACTTAATGGCTACACCTTC. It specifies CASSLDRLNGYTF.

The chain has TRBV29-1 and TRBJ2-7; possibly TRBD1 for D (6 bases). This CDR3 has 11 residues. The germline gives CDR1 SQVTM, CDR2 ANQGSEA. Trimming removed 4 bases from V and 6 bases from J, with 10 bases in between. DNA for the CDR3: TGCAGCGTTGGGACAGCACCCGAGCAGTACTTC. Amino acid sequence: CSVGTAPEQYF.

The rearrangement links TRBV29-1 to TRBJ1-2, with D uncertain. V was pared by 3 bases and J by 7 bases, with 12 bases between. CDR1 and CDR2 from the germline V gene are SQVTM and ANQGSEA. The CDR3 spans 12 residues. The CDR3 here is CSVDPPMVGYTF. CDR3 DNA: TGCAGCGTTGACCCCCCGATGGTTGGCTACACCTTC.

This chain connects TRBV2 to TRBJ1-3, with TRBD1 identical over 7 bases. With 4 bases clipped from V and 8 bases from J, the junction kept 5 bases outside the gene matches. The CDR3 covers 13 residues. CDR1 and CDR2 (germline): SNHLY, FYNNEI. The CDR3 bases are TGTGCCAGCAGTGCGCACAGGGGAGACACCATATATTTT. Its translation: CASSAHRGDTIYF.

This chain connects TRBV19 to TRBJ1-2; possible D gene TRBD1, 5 bases. The CDR3 is made up of 16 amino acids. V was pared by 1 base and J by 2 bases, with 14 bases between. The germline CDR1 and CDR2 sequences are LNHDA and SQIVND (reference sequence). Here the CDR3 DNA reads TGTGCCAGTAGTATAGGAATCGACAGATCAAACTATGGCTACACCTTC. Amino acid sequence: CASSIGIDRSNYGYTF.

In DNA, the CDR3 is TGTGCCAGCAGCTCCATTTGGACGGAGTCCTACGAGCAGTACTTC. Translating gives CASSSIWTESYEQYF. V and J are TRBV7-8 and TRBJ2-7; D gene unclear. V lost 4 bases to trimming and J lost 1 base, with 14 bases between them. Germline values: CDR1 SGHVS, CDR2 FQNEAQ. This CDR3 is 15 amino acids long.

V gene TRBV19 combines with J gene TRBJ1-1, with D possibly being TRBD1 (5 bases). This CDR3 is 15 amino acids long. Germline lookup yields CDR1 LNHDA and CDR2 SQIVND (reference sequence). Trimming took off 3 bases at V and 1 base at J, with 12 bases between the two ends. The CDR3 bases are TGTGCCAGTAGTATGGGTACAGGAGGGAACACTGAAGCTTTCTTT. Encoded protein: CASSMGTGGNTEAFF.

The genes are TRBV28 and TRBJ1-2; D might be TRBD1 (6 bases). Germline loops: CDR1 MDHEN, CDR2 SYDVKM. The CDR3 has 17 amino acids. The ends were cut back, 6 bases at V and 3 bases at J, with 23 bases in the middle. CDR3 nucleotide sequence: TGTGCCAGCAGAACAAAATCCAGGGGATATTCCCACTATGGCTACACCTTC. Protein product: CASRTKSRGYSHYGYTF.